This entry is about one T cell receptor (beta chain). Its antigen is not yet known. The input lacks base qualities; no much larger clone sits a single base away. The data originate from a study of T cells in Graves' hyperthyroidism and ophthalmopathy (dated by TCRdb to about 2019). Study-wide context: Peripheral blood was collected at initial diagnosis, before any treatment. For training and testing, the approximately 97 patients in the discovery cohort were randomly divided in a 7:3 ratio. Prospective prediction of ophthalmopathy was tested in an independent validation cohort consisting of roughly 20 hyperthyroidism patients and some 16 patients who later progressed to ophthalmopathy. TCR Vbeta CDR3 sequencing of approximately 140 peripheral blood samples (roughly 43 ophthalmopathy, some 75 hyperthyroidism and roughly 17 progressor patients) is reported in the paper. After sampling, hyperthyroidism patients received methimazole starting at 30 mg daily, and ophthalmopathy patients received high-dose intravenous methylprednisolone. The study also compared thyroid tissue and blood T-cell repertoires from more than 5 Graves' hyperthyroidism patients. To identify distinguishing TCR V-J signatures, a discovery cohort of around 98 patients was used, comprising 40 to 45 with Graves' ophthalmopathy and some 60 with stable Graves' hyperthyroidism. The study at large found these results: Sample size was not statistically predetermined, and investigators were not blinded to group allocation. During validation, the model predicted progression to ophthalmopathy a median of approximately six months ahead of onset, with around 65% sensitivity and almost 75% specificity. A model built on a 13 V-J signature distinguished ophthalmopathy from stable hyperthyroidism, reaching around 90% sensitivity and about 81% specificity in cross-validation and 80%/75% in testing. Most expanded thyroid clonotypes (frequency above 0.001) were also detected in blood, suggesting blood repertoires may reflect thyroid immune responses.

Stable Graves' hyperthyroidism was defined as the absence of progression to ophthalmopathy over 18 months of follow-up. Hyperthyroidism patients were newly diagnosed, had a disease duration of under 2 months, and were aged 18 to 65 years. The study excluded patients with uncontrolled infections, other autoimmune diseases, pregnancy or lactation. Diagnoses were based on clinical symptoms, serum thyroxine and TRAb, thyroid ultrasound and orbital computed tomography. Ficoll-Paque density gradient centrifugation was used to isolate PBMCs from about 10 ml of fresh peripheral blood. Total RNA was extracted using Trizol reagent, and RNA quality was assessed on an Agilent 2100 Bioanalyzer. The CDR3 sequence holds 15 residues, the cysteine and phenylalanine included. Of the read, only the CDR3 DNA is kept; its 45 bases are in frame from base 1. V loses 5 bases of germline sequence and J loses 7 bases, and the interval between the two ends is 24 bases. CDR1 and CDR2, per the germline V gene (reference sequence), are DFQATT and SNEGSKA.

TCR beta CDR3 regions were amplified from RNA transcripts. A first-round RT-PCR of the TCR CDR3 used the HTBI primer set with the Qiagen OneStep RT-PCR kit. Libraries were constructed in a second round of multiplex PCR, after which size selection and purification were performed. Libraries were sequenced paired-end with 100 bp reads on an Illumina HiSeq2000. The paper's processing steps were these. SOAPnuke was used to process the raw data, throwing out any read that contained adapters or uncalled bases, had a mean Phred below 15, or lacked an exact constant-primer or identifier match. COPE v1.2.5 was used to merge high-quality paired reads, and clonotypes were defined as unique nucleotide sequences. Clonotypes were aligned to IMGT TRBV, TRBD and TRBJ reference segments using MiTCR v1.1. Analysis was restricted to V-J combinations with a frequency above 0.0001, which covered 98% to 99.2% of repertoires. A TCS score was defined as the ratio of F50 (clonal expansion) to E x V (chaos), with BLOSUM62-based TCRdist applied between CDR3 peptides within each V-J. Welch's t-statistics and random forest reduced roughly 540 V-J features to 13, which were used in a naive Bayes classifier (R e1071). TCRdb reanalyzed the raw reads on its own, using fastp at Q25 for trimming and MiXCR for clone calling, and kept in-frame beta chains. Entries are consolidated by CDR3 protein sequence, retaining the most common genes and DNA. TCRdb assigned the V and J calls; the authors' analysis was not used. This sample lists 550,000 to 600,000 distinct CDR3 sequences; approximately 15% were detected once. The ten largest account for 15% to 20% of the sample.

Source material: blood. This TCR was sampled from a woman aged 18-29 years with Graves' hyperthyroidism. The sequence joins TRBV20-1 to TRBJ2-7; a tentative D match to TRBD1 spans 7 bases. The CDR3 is CSAPALTGTYGEQYF. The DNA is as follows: TGCAGTGCTCCGGCCTTGACAGGGACTTATGGGGAGCAGTACTTC.